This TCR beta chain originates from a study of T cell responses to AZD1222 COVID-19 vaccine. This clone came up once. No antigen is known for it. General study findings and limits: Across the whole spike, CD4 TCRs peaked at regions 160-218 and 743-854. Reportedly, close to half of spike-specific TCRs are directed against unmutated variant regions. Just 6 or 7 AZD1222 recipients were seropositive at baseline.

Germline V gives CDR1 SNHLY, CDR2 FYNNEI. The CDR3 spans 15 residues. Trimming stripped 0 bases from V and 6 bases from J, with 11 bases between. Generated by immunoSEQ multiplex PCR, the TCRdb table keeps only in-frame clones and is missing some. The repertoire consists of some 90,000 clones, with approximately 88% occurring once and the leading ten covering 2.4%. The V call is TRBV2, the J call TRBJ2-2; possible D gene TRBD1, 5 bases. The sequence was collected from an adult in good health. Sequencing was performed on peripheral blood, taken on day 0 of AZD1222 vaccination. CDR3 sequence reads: CASSEARGRAGELFF. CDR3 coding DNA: TGTGCCAGCAGTGAAGCTAGGGGAAGGGCCGGGGAGCTGTTTTTT.